The present T cell receptor beta chain was sequenced within a study of monozygotic twins with inflammatory bowel disease (dated by TCRdb to between 2019 and 2020). Background on the whole study: The complete study included about 30 monozygotic twin pairs: 19 IBD-discordant Danish pairs and nine German pairs, of which four were IBD-concordant and five were IBD-discordant. Disease-associated traits were sought mainly through comparisons between IBD patients and their genetically identical healthy co-twins within discordant pairs. Each individual had, on average, about 151 000 unique TCRalpha sequences and 181 000 unique TCRbeta sequences available for analysis. Points the paper makes about the study in general: IBD patients had lower TCRbeta repertoire diversity, measured by the inverse Simpson index, than their healthy co-twins. Compared with healthy twins, IBD patients had fewer clonotypes in common with other individuals, a difference most pronounced in patients showing signs of disease activity. Different T cell subtypes could not be distinguished in the analysis. Differing immunosuppressive treatments among patients may have added background noise and inter-individual variability to the repertoires. No single strong signal or clonotype linked to IBD turned up in the results, so the idea that one exists was not supported. Concordant and discordant twins showed no difference in repertoire similarity, possibly because of limited statistical power.

Library preparation employed 5' RACE. For each TCR library, approximately 3.5 ug of total RNA was used. For each sample, cDNA synthesis with SMARTScribe reverse transcriptase was split into eight separate reactions. Unique molecular identifiers containing a 6-nucleotide sample barcode were introduced through template switching during cDNA synthesis. Two nested PCRs of about 17 and 10 cycles amplified the TCRalpha and TCRbeta cDNA, and bead purification followed each PCR. Before amplification, the cDNA was both treated with uracil DNA-glycosylase and purified with the QIAquick PCR purification kit. The second PCR added Illumina TruSeq-compatible adapters along with sample-specific barcodes. TapeStation and Qubit were used to check library quality and concentration, and approximately 5.4 ng of each library was pooled. The pooled libraries were sequenced with 2 x 100 bp reads and custom sequencing primers on an Illumina HiSeq2500 single-index Rapid Run. The authors' pipeline ran thus. PCR and sequencing errors were corrected by UMI-based consensus assembly using MiGEC version 1.2.6. MiXCR version 2.1.1 was used to carry out V(D)J alignment, clonotype assembly and CDR3 extraction. Normalisation of gene usage, clonotype sharing and MAIT/NKT TCR abundance was achieved by analysing the top 1000, 10 000 and 20 000 clonotypes per sample. Diversity was computed as the inverse Simpson index with the vegan R package after downsampling to 27 000 UMIs. Paired Mann-Whitney U tests were applied to discordant twin pairs, with Benjamini-Hochberg correction for multiple testing. The reads, reprocessed by TCRdb, yield one row per CDR3 protein sequence and no DNA. The V and J calls follow TCRdb's processing rather than the paper's. The sample's table covers 110,000 or so distinct CDR3 sequences. The ten largest clones capture around an eighth of the sample.

A 2.5 ml peripheral blood sample was drawn into PAXgene tubes per donor and stored at -80°C. Without any T cell sorting, total RNA was extracted from whole blood using the PAXgene blood miRNA kit on an automated QIAcube. Peripheral blood from monozygotic twin pairs, either concordant or discordant for inflammatory bowel disease, underwent deep TCRalpha and TCRbeta repertoire profiling that used unique molecular barcoding. Smoking habits were recorded for all twin pairs, with individuals classified as current, former or never smokers. The CDR3 numbers 17 residues from cysteine through phenylalanine. DNA for this receptor is not on file. The germline V gene (reference sequence) supplies CDR1 LGHDT and CDR2 YNNKEL. Remarks on this clonotype: Its antigen is unknown.

Rearrangement joined TRBV3-1 to TRBJ2-4; TCRdb picks TRBD1, but there is no DNA to check that call. The TCR originated in a human donor with ulcerative colitis or Crohn's disease, or a healthy co-twin of an affected twin (not recorded which). The sequenced sample was blood. For the CDR3, the sequence is CASSPRGTGVAKNIQYF.